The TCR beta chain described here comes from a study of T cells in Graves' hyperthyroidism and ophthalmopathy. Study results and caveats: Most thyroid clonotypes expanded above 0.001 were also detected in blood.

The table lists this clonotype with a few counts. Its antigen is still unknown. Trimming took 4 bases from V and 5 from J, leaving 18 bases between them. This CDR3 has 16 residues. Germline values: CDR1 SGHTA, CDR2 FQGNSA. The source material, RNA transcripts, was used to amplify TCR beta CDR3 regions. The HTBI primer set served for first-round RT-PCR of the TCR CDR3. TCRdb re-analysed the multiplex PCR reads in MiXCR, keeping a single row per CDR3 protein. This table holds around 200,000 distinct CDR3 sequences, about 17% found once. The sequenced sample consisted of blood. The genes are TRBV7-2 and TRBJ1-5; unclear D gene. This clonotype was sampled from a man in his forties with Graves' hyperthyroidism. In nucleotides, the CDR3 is TGTGCCAGCAGCTCTGGAGCGGGCCGGCCCGATCAGCCCCAGCATTTT. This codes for CASSSGAGRPDQPQHF.